This TCR beta chain was sequenced during a study of cytomegalovirus exposure and HLA in healthy donors. Overall study context: A subsequent analysis stated that the 90 to 150 validation repertoires were run on the same platform as the roughly 670 first-cohort repertoires.

Notes on the study in general: Usually a TCR sequence was rare, but some public TCRs were found in many donors. CMV antigen specificity of three CMV-associated chains was confirmed in vitro. It was found in a later analysis that first-cohort TCR clusters tended to co-occur in the 130 or so validation repertoires.

On this clone itself: Its antigen is unidentified.

The assay was immunoSEQ multiplex PCR, and TCRdb's table has in-frame clones only and misses some. In the table there are about 200,000 clones, 80% to 85% of which are singletons. The CDR3 contains 13 residues. Trimming stripped 4 bases from V and 5 bases from J, with 8 bases between. Germline V gene sequence: CDR1 SGHTA, CDR2 FQGNSA. Material for sequencing was PBMCs. The chain recombines TRBV7-2 with TRBJ2-2; D ambiguous. The receptor was derived from a woman aged 30 to 39 in good health and CMV-seronegative. CDR3 in amino acids: CASSSYLTGELFF. CDR3 bases: TGTGCCAGCAGCTCCTACCTAACCGGGGAGCTGTTTTTT.